A selection of T cell receptor beta chains follows, all from one sample in a study of Ad26.COV2.S vaccination and SARS-CoV-2 variants. The method was immunoSEQ multiplex PCR; TCRdb's version includes in-frame clones alone and lacks a portion of them. The profile covers roughly 380,000 clones, with 88% appearing a single time and less than 4.5% taken by the ten largest. Sequenced here: peripheral blood, sampled in a trial of Ad26.COV2.S vaccine versus placebo. All receptors come from a person between 18 and 59 years old who received the Ad26.COV2.S COVID-19 vaccine or a placebo. CDR3s include the opening cysteine and the closing phenylalanine or tryptophan. The D gene is left open where the match is weak. Only part of the rows carry a size: once, few, many, or a class if the clone is expanded.

cdr3_length: 17
clone_size: NA
v_call: TRBV4-2
j_call: TRBJ2-3
d_call: TRBD2
cdr3_aa: CASSQAETSGATDTQYF
cdr3_nt: TGTGCCAGCAGCCAAGCGGAGACTAGCGGGGCGACAGATACGCAGTATTTT

cdr3_length: 15
clone_size: NA
v_call: TRBV2
j_call: TRBJ1-2
d_call: NA
cdr3_aa: CASRVSRPSNYGYTF
cdr3_nt: TGTGCCAGCAGGGTGTCTAGACCGAGTAACTATGGCTACACCTTC

cdr3_length: 15
clone_size: NA
v_call: TRBV5-8
j_call: TRBJ1-6
d_call: NA
cdr3_aa: CASSLGQGGNSPLHF
cdr3_nt: TGTGCCAGCAGCTTGGGTCAGGGAGGGAATTCACCCCTCCACTTT

cdr3_length: 15
clone_size: NA
v_call: TRBV11-3
j_call: TRBJ1-1
d_call: NA
cdr3_aa: CASSLGGRVNTEAFF
cdr3_nt: TGTGCCAGCAGCTTAGGCGGCAGAGTGAACACTGAAGCTTTCTTT

cdr3_length: 13
clone_size: NA
v_call: TRBV28
j_call: TRBJ1-4
d_call: NA
cdr3_aa: CASSLGRREKLFF
cdr3_nt: TGTGCCAGCAGTTTAGGTCGACGAGAAAAACTGTTTTTT

cdr3_length: 14
clone_size: NA
v_call: TRBV20-1
j_call: TRBJ2-1
d_call: NA
cdr3_aa: CSASGQGPYNEQFF
cdr3_nt: TGCAGTGCTAGTGGGCAGGGTCCCTACAATGAGCAGTTCTTC

cdr3_length: 15
clone_size: NA
v_call: TRBV29-1
j_call: TRBJ2-3
d_call: TRBD1
cdr3_aa: CSVDDTGGGGDTQYF
cdr3_nt: TGCAGCGTTGATGATACAGGGGGCGGAGGAGATACGCAGTATTTT

cdr3_length: 13
clone_size: NA
v_call: TRBV19
j_call: TRBJ2-7
d_call: NA
cdr3_aa: CASSIAAGYEQYF
cdr3_nt: TGTGCCAGTAGTATAGCGGCGGGTTACGAGCAGTACTTC

cdr3_length: 14
clone_size: NA
v_call: TRBV3-1/TRBV3-2
j_call: TRBJ1-1
d_call: NA
cdr3_aa: CASSQVSRFGEAFF
cdr3_nt: TGTGCCAGCAGCCAAGTGAGTAGGTTCGGTGAAGCTTTCTTT

cdr3_length: 13
clone_size: NA
v_call: TRBV19
j_call: TRBJ2-7
d_call: NA
cdr3_aa: CASSMPGTYEQYF
cdr3_nt: TGTGCCAGTAGTATGCCGGGGACCTACGAGCAGTACTTC

cdr3_length: 11
clone_size: NA
v_call: TRBV2
j_call: TRBJ2-7
d_call: NA
cdr3_aa: CASTDSYEQYF
cdr3_nt: TGTGCCAGCACCGATTCCTACGAGCAGTACTTC

cdr3_length: 13
clone_size: once
v_call: TRBV4-1
j_call: TRBJ1-2
d_call: NA
cdr3_aa: CASSQDRRYGYTF
cdr3_nt: TGCGCCAGCAGCCAAGACCGACGCTATGGCTACACCTTC

cdr3_length: 15
clone_size: NA
v_call: TRBV24-1
j_call: TRBJ2-1
d_call: TRBD2
cdr3_aa: CATSEGGWAYNEQFF
cdr3_nt: TGTGCCACCAGTGAGGGGGGGTGGGCCTACAATGAGCAGTTCTTC

cdr3_length: 13
clone_size: few
v_call: TRBV6-6
j_call: TRBJ1-1
d_call: NA
cdr3_aa: CASSYVGHTEAFF
cdr3_nt: TGTGCCAGCAGTTACGTGGGGCACACTGAAGCTTTCTTT

cdr3_length: 16
clone_size: NA
v_call: TRBV11-2
j_call: TRBJ2-2
d_call: NA
cdr3_aa: CASSLDRQGNTGELFF
cdr3_nt: TGTGCCAGCAGCTTAGATAGGCAGGGGAACACCGGGGAGCTGTTTTTT

cdr3_length: 14
clone_size: NA
v_call: TRBV28
j_call: TRBJ2-7
d_call: NA
cdr3_aa: CASRINRESSEQYF
cdr3_nt: TGTGCCAGCAGAATCAACAGGGAGTCCTCCGAGCAGTACTTC

cdr3_length: 15
clone_size: NA
v_call: TRBV7-2
j_call: TRBJ2-1
d_call: TRBD2
cdr3_aa: CASSFGGGSYNEQFF
cdr3_nt: TGTGCCAGCAGCTTCGGCGGGGGGTCCTACAATGAGCAGTTCTTC

cdr3_length: 13
clone_size: NA
v_call: TRBV7-8
j_call: TRBJ2-7
d_call: NA
cdr3_aa: CASEARVGYEQYF
cdr3_nt: TGTGCCAGCGAGGCACGGGTAGGGTACGAGCAGTACTTC

cdr3_length: 14
clone_size: once
v_call: TRBV2
j_call: TRBJ2-5
d_call: NA
cdr3_aa: CASSEPRGGETQYF
cdr3_nt: TGTGCCAGCAGTGAACCAAGGGGTGGCGAGACCCAGTACTTC

cdr3_length: 15
clone_size: NA
v_call: TRBV27
j_call: TRBJ1-4
d_call: TRBD1
cdr3_aa: CASRPTGRLNEKLFF
cdr3_nt: TGTGCCAGCAGACCGACAGGGCGCCTTAATGAAAAACTGTTTTTT

cdr3_length: 14
clone_size: NA
v_call: TRBV5-1
j_call: TRBJ2-2
d_call: NA
cdr3_aa: CASSSDPNTGELFF
cdr3_nt: TGCGCCAGCAGCTCGGACCCGAACACCGGGGAGCTGTTTTTT

cdr3_length: 14
clone_size: NA
v_call: TRBV2
j_call: TRBJ1-1
d_call: NA
cdr3_aa: CASSEWTVNTEAFF
cdr3_nt: TGTGCCAGCAGTGAATGGACCGTAAACACTGAAGCTTTCTTT

cdr3_length: 15
clone_size: NA
v_call: TRBV5-1
j_call: TRBJ2-5
d_call: NA
cdr3_aa: CASSLALGGGETQYF
cdr3_nt: TGCGCCAGCAGCTTGGCACTCGGGGGCGGGGAGACCCAGTACTTC

cdr3_length: 14
clone_size: NA
v_call: TRBV29-1
j_call: TRBJ2-1
d_call: NA
cdr3_aa: CSVEGQSSYNEQFF
cdr3_nt: TGCAGCGTTGAAGGCCAGAGCTCCTACAATGAGCAGTTCTTC

cdr3_length: 15
clone_size: NA
v_call: TRBV7-9
j_call: TRBJ2-1
d_call: TRBD2
cdr3_aa: CASSPGLAGYNEQFF
cdr3_nt: TGTGCCAGCAGCCCGGGACTAGCGGGGTACAATGAGCAGTTCTTC

cdr3_length: 13
clone_size: NA
v_call: TRBV12-3/TRBV12-4
j_call: TRBJ1-3
d_call: NA
cdr3_aa: CASSIGGGNTIYF
cdr3_nt: TGTGCCAGCAGCATAGGCGGGGGAAACACCATATATTTT

cdr3_length: 15
clone_size: NA
v_call: TRBV4-3
j_call: TRBJ1-4
d_call: NA
cdr3_aa: CASSALQGGNEKLFF
cdr3_nt: TGCGCCAGCAGCGCCCTACAGGGAGGTAATGAAAAACTGTTTTTT

cdr3_length: 15
clone_size: NA
v_call: TRBV11-2
j_call: TRBJ1-5
d_call: NA
cdr3_aa: CASSLTGGSNQPQHF
cdr3_nt: TGTGCCAGCAGCTTAACAGGCGGGAGCAATCAGCCCCAGCATTTT

cdr3_length: 15
clone_size: NA
v_call: TRBV19
j_call: TRBJ2-1
d_call: NA
cdr3_aa: CASKEEALPYNEQFF
cdr3_nt: TGTGCCAGTAAAGAGGAGGCGCTCCCCTACAATGAGCAGTTCTTC

cdr3_length: 16
clone_size: NA
v_call: TRBV9
j_call: TRBJ2-1
d_call: NA
cdr3_aa: CASSVGGRRAYNEQFF
cdr3_nt: TGTGCCAGCAGCGTAGGAGGGAGGAGAGCCTACAATGAGCAGTTCTTC

cdr3_length: 16
clone_size: NA
v_call: TRBV4-3
j_call: TRBJ2-2
d_call: NA
cdr3_aa: CASSQDRYTNTGELFF
cdr3_nt: TGCGCCAGCAGCCAAGATCGTTACACCAACACCGGGGAGCTGTTTTTT

cdr3_length: 12
clone_size: NA
v_call: TRBV9
j_call: TRBJ1-1
d_call: NA
cdr3_aa: CASSRVNTEAFF
cdr3_nt: TGTGCCAGCAGCCGGGTGAACACTGAAGCTTTCTTT

cdr3_length: 13
clone_size: NA
v_call: TRBV19
j_call: TRBJ2-2
d_call: NA
cdr3_aa: CASTDRNTGELFF
cdr3_nt: TGTGCCAGTACGGACAGGAACACCGGGGAGCTGTTTTTT

cdr3_length: 13
clone_size: NA
v_call: TRBV7-2
j_call: TRBJ2-4
d_call: NA
cdr3_aa: CASSLGRGNIQYF
cdr3_nt: TGTGCCAGCAGCTTAGGTCGGGGAAACATTCAGTACTTC

cdr3_length: 13
clone_size: NA
v_call: TRBV27
j_call: TRBJ1-5
d_call: NA
cdr3_aa: CASSSGSNQPQHF
cdr3_nt: TGTGCCAGCAGTTCGGGCAGCAATCAGCCCCAGCATTTT

cdr3_length: 16
clone_size: NA
v_call: TRBV7-6
j_call: TRBJ2-1
d_call: TRBD1
cdr3_aa: CASSSQQGAGYNEQFF
cdr3_nt: TGTGCCAGCAGCTCCCAACAGGGGGCAGGATACAATGAGCAGTTCTTC

cdr3_length: 13
clone_size: NA
v_call: TRBV5-1
j_call: TRBJ2-4
d_call: NA
cdr3_aa: CASSQGTENIQYF
cdr3_nt: TGCGCCAGCAGCCAGGGAACAGAAAACATTCAGTACTTC

cdr3_length: 15
clone_size: few
v_call: TRBV4-1
j_call: TRBJ2-2
d_call: TRBD2
cdr3_aa: CASSHPSSGPGELFF
cdr3_nt: TGCGCCAGCAGCCACCCTTCTAGCGGGCCCGGGGAGCTGTTTTTT

cdr3_length: 13
clone_size: NA
v_call: TRBV6-5
j_call: TRBJ1-4
d_call: NA
cdr3_aa: CASSRGVREKLFF
cdr3_nt: TGTGCCAGCAGTAGAGGGGTTCGGGAAAAACTGTTTTTT

cdr3_length: 16
clone_size: NA
v_call: TRBV10-3
j_call: TRBJ2-3
d_call: TRBD1
cdr3_aa: CATKEWADRATDTQYF
cdr3_nt: TGTGCCACCAAAGAGTGGGCGGACAGGGCCACAGATACGCAGTATTTT

cdr3_length: 16
clone_size: NA
v_call: TRBV7-3
j_call: TRBJ2-2
d_call: TRBD1
cdr3_aa: CASSRDRAANTGELFF
cdr3_nt: TGTGCCAGCAGCCGTGACAGGGCAGCGAACACCGGGGAGCTGTTTTTT